Listed below are T cell receptor beta chains from one sample, sequenced in a study of T cell responses to AZD1222 COVID-19 vaccine. Using immunoSEQ multiplex PCR, the repertoire was profiled, and TCRdb retains in-frame clones only, with some absent. Of approximately 100,000 clones listed, approximately 91% were seen once; the top ten hold over 15%. The specimen comprised peripheral blood, sampled on day 0 of AZD1222 vaccination. These receptors were collected from an adult in good health. Each CDR3 is given with its conserved first and last residue. Each record gives: D gene, V gene, J gene, clone size, CDR3 DNA, CDR3 protein. The D gene is left open where the match is weak. Clone size is given for some rows only: seen once, a few or many times, or a class if the clone is expanded.

d_call: TRBD1
v_call: TRBV10-3
j_call: TRBJ2-7
clone_size: NA
cdr3_nt: TGTGCCATCAGGGACAGGGAACCCTCCTACGAGCAGTACTTC
cdr3_aa: CAIRDREPSYEQYF

d_call: TRBD2
v_call: TRBV11-2
j_call: TRBJ2-5
clone_size: NA
cdr3_nt: TGTGCCAGCAGCCCCACCGGGGGGGGCAGAGAGACCCAGTACTTC
cdr3_aa: CASSPTGGGRETQYF

d_call: NA
v_call: TRBV5-1
j_call: TRBJ1-2
clone_size: NA
cdr3_nt: TGCGCCAGCAGCTTGGGGCCGGGTGACGGCTACACCTTC
cdr3_aa: CASSLGPGDGYTF

d_call: NA
v_call: TRBV12-5
j_call: TRBJ1-1
clone_size: NA
cdr3_nt: TGTGCTAGTGGATGGGGCAACACTGAAGCTTTCTTT
cdr3_aa: CASGWGNTEAFF

d_call: TRBD1
v_call: TRBV6-5
j_call: TRBJ1-2
clone_size: NA
cdr3_nt: TGTGCCAGCAGTTACCTAGGGGGCGATGGCTACACCTTC
cdr3_aa: CASSYLGGDGYTF

d_call: TRBD1
v_call: TRBV11-2
j_call: TRBJ1-1
clone_size: once
cdr3_nt: TGTGCCAGCAGCTTAAAGTCTCAGGGGGGAGTAGCTTTCTTT
cdr3_aa: CASSLKSQGGVAFF

d_call: NA
v_call: TRBV10-3
j_call: TRBJ1-4
clone_size: NA
cdr3_nt: TGTGCCACCTCGACTGATCCAACTAATGAAAAACTGTTTTTT
cdr3_aa: CATSTDPTNEKLFF

d_call: TRBD2
v_call: TRBV29-1
j_call: TRBJ2-1
clone_size: NA
cdr3_nt: TGCAGCGTGGGGACTAGCGGGGGGGCGTTATATGAGCAGTTCTTC
cdr3_aa: CSVGTSGGALYEQFF

d_call: NA
v_call: TRBV5-1
j_call: TRBJ1-2
clone_size: few
cdr3_nt: TGCGCCAGCAGCTTGGTTGGAGGGGACTATGGCTACACCTTC
cdr3_aa: CASSLVGGDYGYTF

d_call: TRBD2
v_call: TRBV27
j_call: TRBJ2-2
clone_size: NA
cdr3_nt: TGTGCCAGCAGTTTCGGGACTAGCGGGAGTAACGGGGAGCTGTTTTTT
cdr3_aa: CASSFGTSGSNGELFF

d_call: NA
v_call: TRBV15
j_call: TRBJ1-2
clone_size: once
cdr3_nt: TGTGCCACCAGCAGAGATCGGGGGTATGGCTACACCTTC
cdr3_aa: CATSRDRGYGYTF

d_call: TRBD1
v_call: TRBV27
j_call: TRBJ1-4
clone_size: NA
cdr3_nt: TGTGCCAGCAGTTTACAGACAGGGGGTAATGAAAAACTGTTTTTT
cdr3_aa: CASSLQTGGNEKLFF

d_call: TRBD2
v_call: TRBV27
j_call: TRBJ2-7
clone_size: NA
cdr3_nt: TGTGCCAGCAGTACCCCGGGGGGATACGAGCAGTACTTC
cdr3_aa: CASSTPGGYEQYF

d_call: NA
v_call: TRBV19
j_call: TRBJ1-6
clone_size: NA
cdr3_nt: TGTGCCAGTAGTTCCGGATCACCCCTCCACTTT
cdr3_aa: CASSSGSPLHF

d_call: NA
v_call: TRBV7-9
j_call: TRBJ2-2
clone_size: NA
cdr3_nt: TGTGCCAGCAGTCAGGTCGATGGCGGGGAGCTGTTTTTT
cdr3_aa: CASSQVDGGELFF

d_call: NA
v_call: TRBV7-9
j_call: TRBJ1-6
clone_size: NA
cdr3_nt: TGTGCCAGCAGCTCGACAGAAAAGAATTCACCCCTCCACTTT
cdr3_aa: CASSSTEKNSPLHF

d_call: NA
v_call: TRBV6-5
j_call: TRBJ1-1
clone_size: NA
cdr3_nt: TGTGCCACTAGACAATTCGAGATGAACACTGAAGCTTTCTTT
cdr3_aa: CATRQFEMNTEAFF

d_call: NA
v_call: TRBV30
j_call: TRBJ1-4
clone_size: NA
cdr3_nt: TGTGCCTGGGGGAAAATTCACTATGAAAAACTGTTTTTT
cdr3_aa: CAWGKIHYEKLFF

d_call: NA
v_call: TRBV4-1
j_call: TRBJ1-5
clone_size: NA
cdr3_nt: TGCGCCAGCAGCCAAGATTCTAGGGCCCGAGGTCAGCCCCAGCATTTT
cdr3_aa: CASSQDSRARGQPQHF

d_call: NA
v_call: TRBV27
j_call: TRBJ2-7
clone_size: NA
cdr3_nt: TGTGCCAGCAGTCCGAGGGTATCCTACGAGCAGTACTTC
cdr3_aa: CASSPRVSYEQYF

d_call: NA
v_call: TRBV6-5
j_call: TRBJ2-5
clone_size: NA
cdr3_nt: TGTGCCAGCAGTTACTCGAACGGCAACCAAGAGACCCAGTACTTC
cdr3_aa: CASSYSNGNQETQYF

d_call: NA
v_call: TRBV11-2
j_call: TRBJ2-1
clone_size: NA
cdr3_nt: TGTGCCAGCAGCTTAGAGTTTTATAATGAGCAGTTCTTC
cdr3_aa: CASSLEFYNEQFF

d_call: NA
v_call: TRBV18
j_call: TRBJ2-5
clone_size: NA
cdr3_nt: TGTGCCAGCTCACCAGATATACAAGAGACCCAGTACTTC
cdr3_aa: CASSPDIQETQYF

d_call: NA
v_call: TRBV18
j_call: TRBJ1-5
clone_size: few
cdr3_nt: TGTGCCAGCTCCCGCAGGGACAATCAGCCCCAGCATTTT
cdr3_aa: CASSRRDNQPQHF

d_call: NA
v_call: TRBV9
j_call: TRBJ1-3
clone_size: few
cdr3_nt: TGTGCCAGCAGCGTCGACGGATTCCCCTCTGGAAACACCATATATTTT
cdr3_aa: CASSVDGFPSGNTIYF

d_call: NA
v_call: TRBV18
j_call: TRBJ1-4
clone_size: NA
cdr3_nt: TGTGCCAGCTCCCCGGTCCAAGATAATGAAAAACTGTTTTTT
cdr3_aa: CASSPVQDNEKLFF

d_call: TRBD1
v_call: TRBV4-1
j_call: TRBJ1-5
clone_size: NA
cdr3_nt: TGCGCCAGCAGCCAAGATTTTCAGGGGGCTAGCAATCAGCCCCAGCATTTT
cdr3_aa: CASSQDFQGASNQPQHF

d_call: TRBD1
v_call: TRBV2
j_call: TRBJ1-5
clone_size: NA
cdr3_nt: TGTGCCAGCAGGAGCCTTGACAGGGACTCCGGGCAGCCCCAGCATTTT
cdr3_aa: CASRSLDRDSGQPQHF

d_call: NA
v_call: TRBV18
j_call: TRBJ2-1
clone_size: NA
cdr3_nt: TGTGCCAGCTCACCGCCACAACAAAATGAGCAGTTCTTC
cdr3_aa: CASSPPQQNEQFF

d_call: NA
v_call: TRBV19
j_call: TRBJ2-2
clone_size: NA
cdr3_nt: TGTGCCAGTATACAGGCACCTACCGGGGAGCTGTTTTTT
cdr3_aa: CASIQAPTGELFF

d_call: NA
v_call: TRBV6-5
j_call: TRBJ2-7
clone_size: NA
cdr3_nt: TGTGCCAGCAGTTACTCGGGGACGGAACTACGTGGGCAGTACTTC
cdr3_aa: CASSYSGTELRGQYF

d_call: TRBD1
v_call: TRBV7-9
j_call: TRBJ2-3
clone_size: NA
cdr3_nt: TGTGCCAGCAGCTCATGGGACAGGGCATCAGATACGCAGTATTTT
cdr3_aa: CASSSWDRASDTQYF

d_call: TRBD2
v_call: TRBV4-2
j_call: TRBJ2-3
clone_size: NA
cdr3_nt: TGTGCCAGCAGCTCTCTAGCGGGGGGGATCACAGATACGCAGTATTTT
cdr3_aa: CASSSLAGGITDTQYF

d_call: NA
v_call: TRBV5-1
j_call: TRBJ1-6
clone_size: NA
cdr3_nt: TGCGCCAGCAGCTTGGAGTCAGAAAATAATTCACCCCTCCACTTT
cdr3_aa: CASSLESENNSPLHF

d_call: TRBD1
v_call: TRBV28
j_call: TRBJ1-3
clone_size: NA
cdr3_nt: TGTGCCAGCAGTCCGAAATACAGGGGACCTGGAAACACCATATATTTT
cdr3_aa: CASSPKYRGPGNTIYF

d_call: NA
v_call: TRBV15
j_call: TRBJ2-1
clone_size: NA
cdr3_nt: TGTGCCACCAGATATCCAGGGGTCTTGAATGAGCAGTTCTTC
cdr3_aa: CATRYPGVLNEQFF

d_call: TRBD2
v_call: TRBV6-1
j_call: TRBJ2-3
clone_size: NA
cdr3_nt: TGTGCCAGCAGTGAATCTAGCGGCGGGAGCACAGATACGCAGTATTTT
cdr3_aa: CASSESSGGSTDTQYF

d_call: TRBD1
v_call: TRBV5-1
j_call: TRBJ1-2
clone_size: NA
cdr3_nt: TGCGCCAGCAGCCCGGTCGGGACAGGGGAGAGCTATGGCTACACCTTC
cdr3_aa: CASSPVGTGESYGYTF

d_call: NA
v_call: TRBV5-8
j_call: TRBJ2-7
clone_size: NA
cdr3_nt: TGTGCCAGCAGCGCTCAGTTGAGGGACGAGCAGTACTTC
cdr3_aa: CASSAQLRDEQYF

d_call: TRBD2
v_call: TRBV29-1
j_call: TRBJ2-3
clone_size: NA
cdr3_nt: TGCAGCGTTGACGGATTCCGGACTAGCGGCACAGATACGCAGTATTTT
cdr3_aa: CSVDGFRTSGTDTQYF

d_call: NA
v_call: TRBV6-5
j_call: TRBJ2-7
clone_size: NA
cdr3_nt: TGTGCCAGCAGTTCCGGGACCACCTACGAGCAGTACTTC
cdr3_aa: CASSSGTTYEQYF